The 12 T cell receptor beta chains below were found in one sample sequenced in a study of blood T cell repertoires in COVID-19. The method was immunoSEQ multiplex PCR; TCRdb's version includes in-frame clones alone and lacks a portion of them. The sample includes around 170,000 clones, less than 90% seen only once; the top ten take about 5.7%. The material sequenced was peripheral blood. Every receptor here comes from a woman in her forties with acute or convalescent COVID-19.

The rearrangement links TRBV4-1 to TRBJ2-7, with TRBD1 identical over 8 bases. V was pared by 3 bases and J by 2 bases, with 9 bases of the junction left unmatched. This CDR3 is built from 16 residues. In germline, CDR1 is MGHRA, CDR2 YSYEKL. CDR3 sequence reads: CASSHPRDRRPYEQYF. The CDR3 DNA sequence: TGCGCCAGCAGCCACCCACGGGACAGGAGACCCTACGAGCAGTACTTC.

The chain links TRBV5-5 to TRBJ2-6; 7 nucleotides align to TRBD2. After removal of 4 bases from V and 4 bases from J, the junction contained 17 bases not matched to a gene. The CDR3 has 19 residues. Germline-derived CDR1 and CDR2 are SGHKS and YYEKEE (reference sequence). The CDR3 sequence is CASSPDPASGLGGANVLTF. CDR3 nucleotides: TGTGCCAGCAGCCCCGACCCTGCTAGCGGCTTAGGAGGGGCCAACGTCCTGACTTTC. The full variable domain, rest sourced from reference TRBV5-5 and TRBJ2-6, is DAGVTQSPTHLIKTRGQQVTLRCSPISGHKSVSWYQQVLGQGPQFIFQYYEKEERGRGNFPDRFSARQFPNYSSELNVNALLLGDSALYLCASSPDPASGLGGANVLTFGAGSRLTVL.

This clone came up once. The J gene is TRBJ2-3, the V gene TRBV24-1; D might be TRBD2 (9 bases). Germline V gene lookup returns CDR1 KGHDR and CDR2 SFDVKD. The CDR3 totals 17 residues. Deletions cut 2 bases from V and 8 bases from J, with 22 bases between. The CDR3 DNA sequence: TGTGCCACCAGTGATTCCCCCAGGGGGCTAGCGGGGTCTACGCAGTATTTT. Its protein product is CATSDSPRGLAGSTQYF.

CDR3 loop: CASSVVTGELFF. The CDR3 coding sequence is TGTGCCAGCAGCGTAGTAACCGGGGAGCTGTTTTTT. The genes are TRBV9 and TRBJ2-2; D gene uncertain. The CDR3 consists of 12 residues. The germline V gene encodes CDR1 SGDLS and CDR2 YYNGEE. Between the trimmed V and J ends, which lost 0 bases and 5 bases, there was a span of 2 bases.

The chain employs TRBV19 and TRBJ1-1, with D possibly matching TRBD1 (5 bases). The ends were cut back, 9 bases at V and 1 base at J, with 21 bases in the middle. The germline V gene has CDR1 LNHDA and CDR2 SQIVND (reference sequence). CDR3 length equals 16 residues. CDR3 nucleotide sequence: TGTGCCAGCAAGGGCTTGGCGGGACTCCCGAACACTGAAGCTTTCTTT. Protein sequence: CASKGLAGLPNTEAFF.

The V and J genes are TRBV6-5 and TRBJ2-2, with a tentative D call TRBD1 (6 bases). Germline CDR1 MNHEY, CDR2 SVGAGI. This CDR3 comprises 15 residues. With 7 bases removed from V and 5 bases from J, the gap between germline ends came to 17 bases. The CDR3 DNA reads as TGTGCCAGCAAGGTGGCAGGGGCTGGGACCGGGGAGCTGTTTTTT. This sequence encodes CASKVAGAGTGELFF.

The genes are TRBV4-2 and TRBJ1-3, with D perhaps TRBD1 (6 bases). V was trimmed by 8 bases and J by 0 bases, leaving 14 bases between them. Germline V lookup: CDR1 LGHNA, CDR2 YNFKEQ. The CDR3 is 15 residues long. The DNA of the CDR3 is TGTGCCAGCTTACCGGACAGAAACTCTGGAAACACCATATATTTT. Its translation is CASLPDRNSGNTIYF.

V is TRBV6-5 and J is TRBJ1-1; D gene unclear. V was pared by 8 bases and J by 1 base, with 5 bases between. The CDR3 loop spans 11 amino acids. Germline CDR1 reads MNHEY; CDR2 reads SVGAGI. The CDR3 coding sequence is TGTGCCAGCTCCTGGAACACTGAAGCTTTCTTT. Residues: CASSWNTEAFF.

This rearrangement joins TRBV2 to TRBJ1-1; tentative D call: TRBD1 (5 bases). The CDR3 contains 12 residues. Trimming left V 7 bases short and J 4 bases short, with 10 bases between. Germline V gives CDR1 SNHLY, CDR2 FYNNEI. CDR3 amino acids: CASMSRGTEAFF. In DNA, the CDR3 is TGTGCCAGCATGTCAAGGGGCACTGAAGCTTTCTTT.

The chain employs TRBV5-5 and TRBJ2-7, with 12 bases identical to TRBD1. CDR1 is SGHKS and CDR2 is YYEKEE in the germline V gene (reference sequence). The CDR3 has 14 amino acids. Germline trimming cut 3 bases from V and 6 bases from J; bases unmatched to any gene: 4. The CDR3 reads CASSWDRGRGEQYF. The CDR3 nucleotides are TGTGCCAGCAGCTGGGACAGGGGGCGAGGCGAGCAGTACTTC.

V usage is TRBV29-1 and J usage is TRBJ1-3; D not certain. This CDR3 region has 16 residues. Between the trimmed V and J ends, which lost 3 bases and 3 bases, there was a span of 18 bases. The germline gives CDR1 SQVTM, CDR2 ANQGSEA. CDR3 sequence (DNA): TGCAGCGTTGATTTGGGCCTTTCAGCCTATGGAAACACCATATATTTT. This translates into CSVDLGLSAYGNTIYF.

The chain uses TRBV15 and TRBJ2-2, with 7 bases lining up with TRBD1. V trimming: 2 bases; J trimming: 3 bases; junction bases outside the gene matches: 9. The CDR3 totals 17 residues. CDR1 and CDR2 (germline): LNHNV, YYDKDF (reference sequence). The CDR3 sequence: CATSRTKGGSDTGELFF. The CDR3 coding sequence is TGTGCCACCAGCAGAACTAAAGGGGGCTCTGACACCGGGGAGCTGTTTTTT.